Below, 24 T cell receptor beta chains from the same sample are listed, as sequenced in a study of T cell repertoires in cytomegalovirus infection (dated by TCRdb to between 2017 and 2020). The sequencer listed for this sample is Illumina HiSeq 1500. TCRdb redid the processing of the public reads, applying fastp at Q25 and MiXCR, and retained in-frame beta chains. Here each entry gathers all rows of one CDR3 protein and keeps the most common genes and DNA. This sample is represented by around 900,000 distinct CDR3 sequences; around 31% of them were singletons. Jointly, the top ten make up roughly an eighth of the sample. Their antigen targets remain unknown. In the paper's terms, the treatment or condition label means: in vitro stimulation with specific CMV peptide epitopes to enrich CMV-specific T cells. The starting material was cultured CD8+ T cells from PBMCs, obtained from culture after CMV antigen stimulation. These receptors came from a human donor in good health (CMV status not recorded). Some clones in this sample may be carry-over from other donors' samples.

The chain links TRBV23-1 to TRBJ2-3, with D unclear. TRBV23-1 carries the ORF label, with uncertain function. V was trimmed by 0 bases and J by 3 bases, leaving 10 bases between them. This CDR3 contains 15 residues. The CDR3 protein is CASSQSKGRTDTQYF. The CDR3 DNA reads as TGCGCCAGCAGTCAATCGAAGGGTAGGACAGATACGCAGTATTTT.

This clonotype was seen a few times. The chain couples TRBV4-1 to TRBJ1-2; D possibly corresponds to TRBD1 (6 bases). CDR1 is MGHRA, CDR2 YSYEKL, per germline. The CDR3 totals 14 residues. Trimming removed 1 base from V and 4 bases from J, with 10 bases in between. The CDR3 DNA reads as TGCGCCAGCAGCCAAGTTTTGGACAGCTATGGCTACACCTTC. Translation: CASSQVLDSYGYTF.

There are many counts of this clonotype. The J gene is TRBJ2-3, the V gene TRBV7-2; possible D gene TRBD1, 5 bases. The CDR3 loop spans 16 amino acids. V shed 5 bases and J shed 0 bases, with 15 bases lying between them. Germline assignment: CDR1 SGHTA and CDR2 FQGNSA. The CDR3 loop reads CASSAPGRPSTDTQYF. CDR3 nucleotide sequence: TGTGCCAGCAGCGCCCCAGGGCGACCTAGCACAGATACGCAGTATTTT.

This chain joins TRBV25-1 and TRBJ2-7; no definite D call. Germline loops: CDR1 MGHDK, CDR2 SYGVNS. This CDR3 spans 16 amino acids. V was trimmed by 6 bases and J by 0 bases, leaving 18 bases between them. The CDR3 sequence: CASSQLYGRNSYEQYF. CDR3 coding DNA: TGTGCCAGCAGCCAGCTTTACGGGCGCAACTCCTACGAGCAGTACTTC.

The rearrangement links TRBV4-1 to TRBJ2-7; no reliable D call. The germline V gene has CDR1 MGHRA and CDR2 YSYEKL. V lost 1 base, J lost 6 bases, and 4 bases lay in between. This CDR3 region has 11 residues. For the CDR3, the DNA is TGCGCCAGCAGCCAAGCGGGCGAGCAGTACTTC. Translating it yields CASSQAGEQYF.

This clonotype was observed at least ten times. The chain employs TRBV6-1 and TRBJ1-5, with a possible D match to TRBD1 (6 bases). The V gene lost 5 bases and the J gene lost 2 bases, with 19 bases spanning the gap. The germline gives CDR1 MNHNS, CDR2 SASEGT. The length of the CDR3 is 17 residues. Here the CDR3 reads CASSTLTGGAGNQPQHF. In DNA form, the CDR3 reads TGTGCCAGCAGTACCCTGACAGGCGGGGCTGGCAATCAGCCCCAGCATTTT.

The chain has TRBV27 and TRBJ2-2, with D possibly TRBD1 on 6 matching bases. V was trimmed by 10 bases and J by 1 base, leaving 16 bases between them. CDR3 length equals 15 residues. CDR1 MNHEY and CDR2 SMNVEV come from the germline V gene (reference sequence). The CDR3 sequence is CAIPIPTGNTGELFF. As DNA, the CDR3 is TGTGCCATCCCTATTCCGACAGGGAACACCGGGGAGCTGTTTTTT.

This clonotype has only a few counts. The chain combines TRBV15 with TRBJ2-5; D gene ambiguous. The CDR3 covers 15 residues. V lost 8 bases, J lost 7 bases, and 23 bases lay in between. Germline V gene sequence: CDR1 LNHNV, CDR2 YYDKDF (reference sequence). CDR3 region: CATQLVKSTLGTQYF. CDR3 in DNA: TGTGCCACCCAACTTGTGAAATCCACGTTAGGGACCCAGTACTTC.

This clonotype was detected many times. J is TRBJ1-6 and V is TRBV7-2, with TRBD1 as a possible D gene (6 bases). Germline CDR1 is SGHTA and CDR2 is FQGNSA. Deletions cut 4 bases from V and 15 bases from J, with 22 bases between. There are 15 residues in the CDR3. CDR3 nucleotides: TGTGCCAGCAGCTCCTCAGGGACAAGCCGAGGACTCCTCCACTTT. This encodes CASSSSGTSRGLLHF. The full variable domain, completed using reference TRBV7-2 and TRBJ1-6, is GAGVSQSPSNKVTEKGKDVELRCDPISGHTALYWYRQSLGQGLEFLIYFQGNSAPDKSGLPSDRFSAERTGGSVSTLTIQRTQQEDSAVYLCASSSSGTSRGLLHFGNGTRLTVT.

This sequence joins TRBV18 and TRBJ1-2, with TRBD1 matching 9 bases. Germline CDR1 KGHSH, CDR2 LQKENI. This CDR3 spans 15 amino acids. The V segment lost 3 bases and the J segment 3 bases; nucleotides outside the gene matches: 5. The DNA of the CDR3 is TGTGCCAGCTCACCTCCGGGACAGGGAGACTATGGCTACACCTTC. This codes for CASSPPGQGDYGYTF.

This clonotype was seen a few times. This chain uses TRBV12-3 or TRBV12-4 with TRBJ2-1; D gene unclear. The CDR3 covers 14 residues. The V end lost 7 bases, the J end lost 2 bases, and 12 bases lay between the germline ends. The CDR3 is CASTSEGPYNEQFF. DNA of the CDR3: TGTGCCAGCACCTCTGAAGGGCCCTACAATGAGCAGTTCTTC.

V gene TRBV20-1 combines with J gene TRBJ2-1; 9 bases are shared with TRBD1. Germline assignment: CDR1 DFQATT and CDR2 SNEGSKA (reference sequence). The CDR3 is 16 amino acids. V shed 3 bases, J shed 4 bases, and the junction held 10 bases outside the gene matches. DNA of the CDR3: TGCAGTGCTAGTGGCCGGGGACAGGGAAAGTACAATGAGCAGTTCTTC. Translated, it gives CSASGRGQGKYNEQFF.

The sample holds many counts of this clonotype. V usage is TRBV7-2 and J usage is TRBJ2-1, with 12 positions matching TRBD1. The CDR3 runs 15 residues. Germline assignment: CDR1 SGHTA and CDR2 FQGNSA. V lost 1 base to trimming and J lost 6 bases; unmatched junction nucleotides: 1. The CDR3 bases are TGTGCCAGCAGCTTAGAGGGACAGGGGGCCAATGAGCAGTTCTTC. It yields the protein CASSLEGQGANEQFF.

The rearrangement joins TRBV10-2 to TRBJ2-3; either TRBD1 or TRBD2 may supply D (6 bases each). CDR1 and CDR2 from the germline V gene are WSHSY and SAAADI. V gave up 0 bases and J gave up 4 bases, with 17 bases separating them. This CDR3 contains 17 residues. CDR3 loop: CASSESVGGGHPDTQYF. The CDR3, as DNA: TGCGCCAGCAGTGAGTCAGTTGGAGGGGGGCACCCAGATACGCAGTATTTT.

This clonotype was observed a few times. The rearrangement links TRBV7-3 to TRBJ2-3; TRBD2 agrees at 7 bases. V lost 5 bases, J lost 5 bases, and 10 bases stayed unmatched. The CDR3 length is 15 residues. From germline, CDR1 is SGHTA and CDR2 FQGTGA. The CDR3 region has the DNA TGTGCCAGCAGCCCCTTAGCGGGCTTATTAGATACGCAGTATTTT. Its protein is CASSPLAGLLDTQYF.

With respect to this clonotype: A far larger clone is one nucleotide away, so this likely arose from a read error. This sequence joins TRBV7-2 and TRBJ2-7; 7 nucleotides line up with TRBD2. Germline assignment: CDR1 SGHTA and CDR2 FQGNSA. There are 14 residues in the CDR3. Trimming cost V 1 base and J 2 bases; bases outside gene matches: 2. The CDR3 sequence is CTSSLGGGAYEQYF. DNA of the CDR3: TGTACCAGCAGCTTAGGTGGGGGGGCCTACGAGCAGTACTTC.

As concerns this clonotype: One junction end does not reproduce the germline sequence, and a read error may be involved. This rearrangement joins TRBV5-3 to TRBJ1-2; 9 bases are shared with TRBD1. TRBV5-3 is annotated as an ORF whose role is uncertain. There are 18 residues in the CDR3. CDR3 sequence reads: CASSSIRITDRGRDGYTF. The CDR3 nucleotides are TGTGCCAGCAGCTCCATACGAATAACGGACAGGGGCAGGGATGGCTACACCTTC.

This clonotype has at least ten counts. This chain joins TRBV2 and TRBJ2-1; D might be TRBD2 (6 bases). The V gene's germline CDR1 is SNHLY and CDR2 FYNNEI. V was trimmed by 6 bases and J by 0 bases, leaving 12 bases between them. The CDR3 totals 15 residues. The CDR3 nucleotides read TGTGCCAGCAGCCCGGGGGAAAGCTCCTACAATGAGCAGTTCTTC. Its translation: CASSPGESSYNEQFF.

This clonotype was picked up a small number of times. The rearrangement joins TRBV5-4 to TRBJ1-2; 7 bases match TRBD1. Germline lookup yields CDR1 SGHNT and CDR2 YYREEE (reference sequence). The CDR3 totals 13 residues. Germline trimming cut 1 base from V and 7 bases from J; bases unmatched to any gene: 4. CDR3 amino acids: CASSLRGGGGYTF. The DNA for the CDR3 is TGTGCCAGCAGCTTGAGAGGGGGCGGTGGCTACACCTTC.

This clonotype has only a few counts. J is TRBJ2-3 and V is TRBV18, with D unresolved. This CDR3 is built from 18 residues. V shed 6 bases and J shed 2 bases, with 24 bases lying between them. Germline CDR1 KGHSH, CDR2 LQKENI. The CDR3 spells CASSTQTTAQTLTDTQYF. The CDR3 DNA reads TGTGCCAGCTCGACCCAGACCACGGCCCAGACCCTCACAGATACGCAGTATTTT.

In regard to this clonotype: A much larger clone lies a single base off, so this may be a read error. No conserved phenylalanine or tryptophan is present at the end of the CDR3, so a read error is the likely explanation. The chain links TRBV11-1 to TRBJ2-5, with 9 nucleotides matching TRBD2. The CDR3 has 16 amino acids. With V trimmed by 4 bases and J by 0 bases, 6 bases remained unmatched. CDR1 and CDR2 (germline): SGHAT, FQDESV (reference sequence). In DNA, the CDR3 is TGTGCCAGCAGCTCGAGCCAGCGGGGGGACCAAGAGACCCAGTACATC. Translated: CASSSSQRGDQETQYI.

This clonotype was seen a few times. The CDR3 reads CASGLSTNEQFF. CDR3 sequence (DNA): TGTGCTAGTGGTTTGAGCACCAATGAGCAGTTCTTC. V is TRBV12-5 and J is TRBJ2-1; the D is unclear. The CDR3 totals 12 residues. Germline lookup yields CDR1 LGHNT and CDR2 FRNRAP. Between the trimmed V and J ends, which lost 2 bases and 6 bases, there was a span of 5 bases. The variable domain in full, completed from reference TRBV12-5 and TRBJ2-1, reads DARVTQTPRHKVTEMGQEVTMRCQPILGHNTVFWYRQTMMQGLELLAYFRNRAPLDDSGMPKDRFSAEMPDATLATLKIQPSEPRDSAVYFCASGLSTNEQFFGPGTRLTVL.

In its sample, this clonotype was seen a few times. This chain uses TRBV27 with TRBJ2-7; 7 nucleotides agree with TRBD1. In germline, CDR1 is MNHEY, CDR2 SMNVEV (reference sequence). Germline trimming cut 3 bases from V and 0 bases from J; bases unmatched to any gene: 2. This CDR3 region has 14 residues. Here the CDR3 DNA reads TGTGCCAGCAGTTTGGGACAGCACTCCTACGAGCAGTACGTC. This gives the protein CASSLGQHSYEQYV.

The DNA for the CDR3 is TGTGCCAGCAGCTTAGCGCATGGGGCTCCACCCAAACAGTTCTTC. Its translation is CASSLAHGAPPKQFF. This chain joins TRBV7-9 and TRBJ2-1; possibly TRBD1 for D (5 bases). CDR1 SEHNR and CDR2 FQNEAQ come from the germline V gene (reference sequence). V lost 0 bases and J 13 bases, leaving 19 bases between the germline ends. The CDR3 sequence is 15 residues long.